What follows describes a single TCR beta chain. Its cognate antigen is unknown. The CDR3 extends over 14 amino acids. CDR1 and CDR2 from the germline V gene are MNHEY and SVGAGI. The sample comes from a study of T cells expressing NK-cell markers. For the study at large: It was from sorted CD3+CD56+NKG2C+, CD3+CD56+NKG2C- and CD3+CD56-NKG2C+ T cells that TCR beta repertoires came. The study, taken as a whole, reports: These clonotypes also led the CD3+CD56-NKG2C+ fraction in several donors.

For TCR beta, cDNA was produced by 5'RACE template switching with UMIs. TCRdb derives one entry per CDR3 protein from the 5' RACE reads, leaving out DNA. Its table records some 450,000 distinct CDR3 sequences. This rearrangement joins TRBV6-5 to TRBJ2-1; the D call of TRBD2 rests on TCRdb alone, since no DNA is present to check it. The sample was blood T cells: a sorted CD56 or NKG2C T cell subset, CD4+ or CD8+ T cells, or bulk PBMC T cells (not recorded which). This TCR was recovered from a woman aged 18 to 75 in good health. The CDR3 loop reads CASSYSGPSREQFF.